What follows are 18 T cell receptor beta chains derived from one specimen sequenced in a study of T cell responses to AZD1222 COVID-19 vaccine (dated by TCRdb to the early 2020s). The time point tag for this specimen amounts to: about 28 days (+/-7) after the second vaccine dose. The receptor library was made with the immunoSEQ multiplex PCR assay. TCRdb stores this immuneACCESS table with in-frame sequences only. Part of the clones is absent; in the studies checked, under half of the shortfall reflects unresolved V genes, and no reason is known for the rest. The sample table holds 180,000 or so clones, of which 88% were seen once. The biggest ten clones account for more than 25% of the sample. Sequencing used peripheral blood, obtained 28 days after the second AZD1222 dose. The receptors were gathered from an adult who received the AZD1222 COVID-19 vaccine.

The chain uses TRBV7-2 and TRBJ1-6; D is possibly TRBD1 (5 bases). The CDR3 is 15 residues long. Germline V gene lookup returns CDR1 SGHTA and CDR2 FQGNSA. V dropped 1 base and J dropped 9 bases, with 13 bases sitting between them. CDR3 nucleotide sequence: TGTGCCAGCAGCTTAGGCGCAGGGAAAGGTTCACCCCTCCACTTT. Encoded protein: CASSLGAGKGSPLHF.

The rearrangement joins TRBV18 to TRBJ1-2, with TRBD1 matching over 9 bases. The ends lost 2 bases at V and 7 bases at J; junction bases unmatched: 5. The CDR3 is 14 amino acids. The V gene's germline CDR1 is KGHSH and CDR2 LQKENI. The CDR3 nucleotides are TGTGCCAGCTCACCATCCGGACAGGGGACTGGCTACACCTTC. It codes for CASSPSGQGTGYTF.

This clone has only one observation. The V gene is TRBV28, the J gene TRBJ2-7; 11 bases map to TRBD2. This CDR3 comprises 13 residues. Germline V gene data show CDR1 as MDHEN and CDR2 as SYDVKM. V gave up 7 bases and J gave up 7 bases; unmatched junction bases: 6. CDR3 sequence (DNA): TGTGCCAGCACTATAGCGGGAGGGCGGGAGCAGTACTTC. This codes for CASTIAGGREQYF.

V and J are TRBV5-6 and TRBJ1-1; D gene uncertain. This CDR3 spans 11 amino acids. CDR1 is SGHDT and CDR2 is YYEEEE in the germline V gene. The germline V and J ends were trimmed by 4 bases and 6 bases, with 7 bases remaining between them. In DNA form, the CDR3 reads TGTGCCAGCAGCCGAAGGTCTGAAGCTTTCTTT. Translating it yields CASSRRSEAFF.

The chain couples TRBV3-1 (or the pseudogene TRBV3-2) to TRBJ1-1; a weak D match, TRBD1 (5 bases). Deletions cut 0 bases from V and 8 bases from J, with 16 bases between. The CDR3 runs 15 residues. Germline V CDR1 and CDR2: LGHDT, YNNKEL (reference sequence). CDR3 nucleotide sequence: TGTGCCAGCAGCCAAGATCAGGTCAGGGAGGACGAAGCTTTCTTT. Residues: CASSQDQVREDEAFF.

The chain employs TRBV7-8 and TRBJ1-6; D not certain. V shed 5 bases and J shed 0 bases, with 17 bases lying between them. CDR3 size: 18 residues. Germline V CDR1 and CDR2: SGHVS, FQNEAQ. The CDR3 nucleotides are TGTGCCAGCAGCCTAAATCAGTCCGGACGCTCCTATAATTCACCCCTCCACTTT. This encodes CASSLNQSGRSYNSPLHF.

This chain connects TRBV6-5 to TRBJ2-7; D remains ambiguous. V gave up 3 bases and J gave up 3 bases, with 12 bases separating them. The CDR3 has 14 residues. Germline CDR1 reads MNHEY; CDR2 reads SVGAGI. In DNA form, the CDR3 reads TGTGCCAGCAGTTATGCGGACCCTAGCTACGAGCAGTACTTC. As protein: CASSYADPSYEQYF.

The chain recombines TRBV19 with TRBJ2-5, with D unclear. With 6 bases removed from V and 1 base from J, the gap between germline ends came to 9 bases. CDR3 size: 13 residues. Germline V gives CDR1 LNHDA, CDR2 SQIVND (reference sequence). The CDR3 region has the DNA TGTGCCAGTAGGCGGAACATCCAAGAGACCCAGTACTTC. Protein product: CASRRNIQETQYF.

The chain joins TRBV18 to TRBJ2-7; no definite D call. V was cut by 3 bases and J by 2 bases, with 2 bases left in between. The germline gives CDR1 KGHSH, CDR2 LQKENI. This CDR3 spans 11 amino acids. The CDR3 nucleotides are TGTGCCAGCTCACCTACCTACGAGCAGTACTTC. Amino acids: CASSPTYEQYF. The variable domain in full, completed from reference TRBV18 and TRBJ2-7, reads NAGVMQNPRHLVRRRGQEARLRCSPMKGHSHVYWYRQLPEEGLKFMVYLQKENIIDESGMPKERFSAEFPKEGPSILRIQQVVRGDSAAYFCASSPTYEQYFGPGTRLTVT.

The genes are TRBV6-5 and TRBJ2-3, with 7 nucleotides matching TRBD1. Germline V lookup: CDR1 MNHEY, CDR2 SVGAGI. The junction had 5 bases not matched to a gene; V was cut back by 5 bases and J by 0 bases. The CDR3 extends over 15 amino acids. The CDR3, as DNA: TGTGCCAGCAGTACGGGACAGATTAGCACAGATACGCAGTATTTT. Its translation is CASSTGQISTDTQYF.

V gene TRBV7-9 combines with J gene TRBJ2-3; no clear D. Germline assignment: CDR1 SEHNR and CDR2 FQNEAQ (reference sequence). The CDR3 has 12 residues. V dropped 7 bases and J dropped 5 bases, with 10 bases sitting between them. The CDR3 DNA reads TGTGCCAGCACCCCCTGGTTAGATACGCAGTATTTT. Translating it yields CASTPWLDTQYF. Drawing the rest from reference TRBV7-9 and TRBJ2-3, the complete variable domain is DTGVSQNPRHKITKRGQNVTFRCDPISEHNRLYWYRQTLGQGPEFLTYFQNEAQLEKSRLLSDRFSAERPKGSFSTLEIQRTEQGDSAMYLCASTPWLDTQYFGPGTRLTVL.

This clone was counted only a few times. V gene TRBV4-1 combines with J gene TRBJ1-1; TRBD1 might be the D (5 bases). The V gene lost 4 bases and the J gene lost 3 bases, with 9 bases spanning the gap. This CDR3 has 13 residues. Germline V gives CDR1 MGHRA, CDR2 YSYEKL. In nucleotides, the CDR3 is TGCGCCAGCAGCCGAGTACAGGACACTGAAGCTTTCTTT. Translating gives CASSRVQDTEAFF.

The V call is TRBV7-9, the J call TRBJ1-3; no clear D gene. Germline V gene data show CDR1 as SEHNR and CDR2 as FQNEAQ (reference sequence). The CDR3 covers 15 residues. V was shortened by 2 bases and J by 0 bases, with 8 bases between the two germline ends. DNA of the CDR3: TGTGCCAGCAGCTTAATGGCGGCCTCTGGAAACACCATATATTTT. Its translation is CASSLMAASGNTIYF.

J is TRBJ2-5 and V is TRBV10-3; unclear D gene. This CDR3 comprises 12 residues. Trimming stripped 1 base from V and 9 bases from J, with 9 bases between. From germline, CDR1 is ENHRY and CDR2 SYGVKD. The CDR3 nucleotides are TGTGCCATCAGTGAGTTCAGTCAGCCCCAGTACTTC. This translates into CAISEFSQPQYF.

The rearrangement links TRBV6-5 to TRBJ1-6; D call uncertain. The ends were cut back, 7 bases at V and 7 bases at J, with 14 bases in the middle. Looked up from germline, CDR1 is MNHEY and CDR2 is SVGAGI. This CDR3 region has 14 residues. CDR3 amino acids: CASILTGYNSPLHF. The CDR3 DNA sequence: TGTGCCAGCATCCTAACTGGGTACAATTCACCCCTCCACTTT.

The chain joins TRBV27 to TRBJ2-7; TRBD1 aligns across 7 bases. The V gene's germline CDR1 is MNHEY and CDR2 SMNVEV (reference sequence). CDR3 length: 15 amino acids. V lost 5 bases to trimming and J lost 0 bases; unmatched junction nucleotides: 7. In DNA, the CDR3 is TGTGCCAGCAGTCCCTCGACAGGGTCCTCCTACGAGCAGTACTTC. Its translation: CASSPSTGSSYEQYF.

V is TRBV5-1 and J is TRBJ1-5; possible D gene TRBD1, 5 bases. The CDR3 contains 14 residues. Germline V gene sequence: CDR1 SGHRS, CDR2 YFSETQ. Trimming stripped 4 bases from V and 5 bases from J, with 13 bases between. The CDR3: CASSIEGRDQPQHF. CDR3 nucleotides: TGCGCCAGCAGCATTGAGGGGCGGGATCAGCCCCAGCATTTT.

The J gene is TRBJ2-7, the V gene TRBV3-1 (or the pseudogene TRBV3-2); 14 bases fit TRBD2. Trimming at V came to 5 bases and at J to 3 bases, leaving 18 bases not matched to a gene. Germline CDR1 is LGHDT and CDR2 is YNNKEL (reference sequence). This CDR3 is built from 20 residues. CDR3 nucleotide sequence: TGTGCCAGCAGCTTATCCGGGACTAGCGGGAGCGAAAAGAGATTCTACGAGCAGTACTTC. Protein sequence: CASSLSGTSGSEKRFYEQYF.